This record looks at one T cell receptor beta chain sequence and its context. The antigen is unknown. The data belong to a study of CD8+ T cells in alopecia areata. Turning to the study itself: It was oral tofacitinib, at 5 to 10 mg twice daily, that treated patients received. For 6 to 18 months, tofacitinib was taken, and 6 months off drug followed.

The study, taken as a whole, reports: It was observed that many expanded lesional clones persisted in scalp and blood during tofacitinib.

The CDR3 totals 14 residues. CDR1 is PRHDT and CDR2 is FYEKMQ in the germline V gene (reference sequence). V gave up 5 bases and J gave up 5 bases, with 15 bases separating them. Reverse transcription of extracted RNA yielded cDNA, which provided the sequencing template. The assay was immunoSEQ multiplex PCR, and TCRdb's table has in-frame clones only and misses some. Of about 180,000 clones in the sample, 40% to 65% were seen once. Treatment denoted: oral pan-JAK inhibitor, 5-10 mg twice daily. The chain carries TRBV13 and TRBJ2-5; TRBD2 might be the D (6 bases). This receptor was identified in a human donor with alopecia areata. Sequences were derived from CD8+ T cells sorted from blood, sampled at roughly week 53, from a patient treated with tofacitinib. CDR3 DNA sequence: TGTGCCAGCAGCGTACGGACTAAGCAGGAGACCCAGTACTTC. It codes for CASSVRTKQETQYF.